Listed here is a single T cell receptor (beta chain). What it binds is not known. The data originate from a study of T cell responses to AZD1222 COVID-19 vaccine. Findings and limits, study-wide: Recipients of two AZD1222 doses showed rising Spike-specific TCR breadth and depth. Unmutated variant regions are reportedly targeted by nearly half of spike-specific TCRs. The sample set comprised mostly white British donors with more females, and clonal diversity was possibly underestimated.

Measured with immunoSEQ multiplex PCR; TCRdb has only the in-frame clones, and not every one. The sample includes roughly 84,000 clones, approximately 90% of them seen just once. Germline lookup yields CDR1 SGHNT and CDR2 YENEEA. Trimming took off 5 bases at V and 1 base at J, with 16 bases between the two ends. CDR3 length equals 16 residues. The input for sequencing was peripheral blood, taken 28 days after the second AZD1222 dose. The gene calls are TRBV11-3 and TRBJ2-3, with D hard to call. This clonotype was obtained from an adult who received the AZD1222 COVID-19 vaccine. The CDR3 here is CASSPGLGVGTDTQYF. The DNA for the CDR3 is TGTGCCAGCAGCCCCGGGCTCGGTGTGGGCACAGATACGCAGTATTTT.